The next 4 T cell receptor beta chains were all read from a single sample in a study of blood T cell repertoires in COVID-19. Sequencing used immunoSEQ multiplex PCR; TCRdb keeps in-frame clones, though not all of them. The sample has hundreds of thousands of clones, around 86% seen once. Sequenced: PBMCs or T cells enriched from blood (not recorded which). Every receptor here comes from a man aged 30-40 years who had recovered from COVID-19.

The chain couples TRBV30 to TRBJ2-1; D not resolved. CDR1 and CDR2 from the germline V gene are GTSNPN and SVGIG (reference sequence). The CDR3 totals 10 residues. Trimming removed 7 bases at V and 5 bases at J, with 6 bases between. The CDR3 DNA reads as TGTGCCTATAGAAACAATGAGCAGTTCTTC. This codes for CAYRNNEQFF.

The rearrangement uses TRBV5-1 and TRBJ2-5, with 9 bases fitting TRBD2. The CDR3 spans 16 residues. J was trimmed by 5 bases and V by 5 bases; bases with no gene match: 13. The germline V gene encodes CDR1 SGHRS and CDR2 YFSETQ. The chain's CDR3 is CASSFGLARWGETQYF. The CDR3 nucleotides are TGCGCCAGCAGTTTCGGACTAGCGCGGTGGGGGGAGACCCAGTACTTC.

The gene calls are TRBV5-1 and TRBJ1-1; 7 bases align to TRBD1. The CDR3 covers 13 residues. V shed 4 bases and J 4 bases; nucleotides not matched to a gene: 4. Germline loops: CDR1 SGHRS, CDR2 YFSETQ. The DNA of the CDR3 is TGCGCCAGCAGCCCGACAGGGCTCACTGAAGCTTTCTTT. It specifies CASSPTGLTEAFF. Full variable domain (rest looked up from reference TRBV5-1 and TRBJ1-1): KAGVTQTPRYLIKTRGQQVTLSCSPISGHRSVSWYQQTPGQGLQFLFEYFSETQRNKGNFPGRFSGRQFSNSRSEMNVSTLELGDSALYLCASSPTGLTEAFFGQGTRLTVV.

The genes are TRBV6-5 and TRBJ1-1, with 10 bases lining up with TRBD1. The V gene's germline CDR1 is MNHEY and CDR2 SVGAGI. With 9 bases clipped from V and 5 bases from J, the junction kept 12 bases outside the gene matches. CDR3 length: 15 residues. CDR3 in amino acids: CASKRTGTGVTEAFF. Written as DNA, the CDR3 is TGTGCCAGTAAAAGGACCGGGACAGGGGTGACTGAAGCTTTCTTT.